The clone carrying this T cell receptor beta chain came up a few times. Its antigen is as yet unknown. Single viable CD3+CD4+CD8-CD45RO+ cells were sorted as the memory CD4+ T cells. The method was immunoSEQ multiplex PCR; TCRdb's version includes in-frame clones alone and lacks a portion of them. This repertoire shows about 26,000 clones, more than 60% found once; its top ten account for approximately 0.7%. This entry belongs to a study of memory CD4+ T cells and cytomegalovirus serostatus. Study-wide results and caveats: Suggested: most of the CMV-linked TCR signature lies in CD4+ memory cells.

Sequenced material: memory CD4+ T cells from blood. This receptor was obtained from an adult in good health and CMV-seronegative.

CDR3 in DNA: TGTGCCAGCAGTGTATTACAGGGGGTAAATGAGCAGTTCTTC. As protein: CASSVLQGVNEQFF. The chain links TRBV27 to TRBJ2-1; 8 bases fit TRBD1. Germline V CDR1 and CDR2: MNHEY, SMNVEV (reference sequence). CDR3 length: 14 residues. J was trimmed by 7 bases and V by 5 bases; bases with no gene match: 7.